This entry is about one TCR beta chain. Its specificity is unknown. CDR1 SGHRS and CDR2 YFSETQ come from the germline V gene. The CDR3 covers 18 residues. The J segment lost 4 bases and the V segment lost 0 bases, leaving 13 bases of the junction unmatched. This entry is derived from a study of cytomegalovirus exposure and HLA in healthy donors. Broader study findings: Later on, an analysis showed TCR association rates differing by HLA locus, with DRB1 the most and HLA-C the fewest.

PCR amplification relied on 60 Vbeta primers (plus 13 Jbeta primers). Produced via immunoSEQ multiplex PCR; TCRdb's table is partial and in-frame only. Among 150,000 to 200,000 clones listed, 70% were seen once. The chain couples TRBV5-1 to TRBJ2-1, with TRBD2 matching 7 bases. Sequencing was done on a sample of PBMCs. This clonotype was sampled from a man aged 18 to 29 in good health and CMV-seropositive. CDR3 sequence reads: CASSLAGLAGTAYNEQFF. CDR3 nucleotide sequence: TGCGCCAGCAGCTTGGCCGGGTTAGCGGGTACCGCATACAATGAGCAGTTCTTC.